Below are 24 T cell receptor beta chains sequenced from a single sample in a study of blood T cells in healthy people across ages (dated by TCRdb to between 2015 and 2017). The library was produced with 5' RACE. The sequencing machine was an Illumina HiSeq 2500. A second PCR of about 7 to 12 cycles was run with a J-beta primer mix and a sample-barcoded 5' primer. TCRdb took the public reads, trimmed them with fastp at Q25, ran MiXCR for clone calling and kept in-frame beta chains. Entries that share a CDR3 protein sequence are merged under the most common genes and DNA. Counted in this sample were more than 650,000 distinct CDR3 sequences; 50% to 65% of them appeared once. The top ten constitute approximately 41% of the sample. Sequences were obtained from blood. The origin of the receptors is a man of 80 years or more in good health.

V is TRBV29-1 and J is TRBJ2-5, with a weak D call TRBD1 (6 bases). CDR1 is SQVTM, CDR2 ANQGSEA, per germline. The CDR3 has 12 residues. V lost 7 bases and J 5 bases, leaving 14 bases between the germline ends. CDR3 amino acids: CSGNGDIETQYF. In nucleotides, the CDR3 is TGCAGCGGGAATGGGGACATCGAGACCCAGTACTTC.

The V call is TRBV14, the J call TRBJ1-2, with no clear D. This CDR3 is built from 16 residues. V lost 0 bases to trimming and J lost 3 bases, with 14 bases between them. Germline V gene data show CDR1 as SGHDN and CDR2 as FVKESK. In nucleotides, the CDR3 is TGTGCCAGCAGCCAAGATCTTGCCAGCAGCTACTATGGCTACACCTTC. This translates into CASSQDLASSYYGYTF.

The sample holds one count of this clonotype. The chain employs TRBV20-1 and TRBJ1-5, with D tentatively TRBD1 (5 bases). The germline V and J ends were trimmed by 0 bases and 5 bases, with 17 bases remaining between them. The CDR3 has 16 amino acids. CDR1 and CDR2 (germline): DFQATT, SNEGSKA (reference sequence). The CDR3 DNA reads as TGCAGTGCTAGAGATAAGATGCGCAGGGCGGATCAGCCCCAGCATTTT. It encodes CSARDKMRRADQPQHF.

The rearrangement links TRBV7-2 to TRBJ2-7; 7 bases fit TRBD2. The CDR3 runs to 15 residues. The V gene end was trimmed by 7 bases and the J gene end by 1 base; junction bases not matched to a gene: 10. Germline values: CDR1 SGHTA, CDR2 FQGNSA. The CDR3 protein is CASNLGRGLSYEQYF. DNA for the CDR3: TGTGCCAGCAACTTGGGGAGGGGTCTATCCTACGAGCAGTACTTC.

V usage is TRBV7-3 and J usage is TRBJ1-6; D might be TRBD1 (5 bases). This CDR3 has 13 residues. The V end lost 4 bases, the J end lost 7 bases, and 8 bases lay between the germline ends. Germline loops: CDR1 SGHTA, CDR2 FQGTGA. CDR3 in DNA: TGTGCCAGCAGCTCCGGGGCGAATTCACCCCTCCACTTT. Translation: CASSSGANSPLHF.

This clonotype was seen a handful of times. The gene calls are TRBV4-1 and TRBJ2-7; D perhaps matches TRBD1 (5 bases). The germline CDR1 and CDR2 sequences are MGHRA and YSYEKL. This CDR3 is 15 amino acids long. V lost 3 bases and J lost 3, with 15 bases in between. In nucleotides, the CDR3 is TGCGCCAGCAGCCAGGCCCGACAGACGTACTACGAGCAGTACTTC. Protein: CASSQARQTYYEQYF.

On this clonotype: A much bigger clone sits one base away, suggesting this may be a read error. The genes are TRBV12-3 or TRBV12-4 and TRBJ2-1, with a tentative D call TRBD1 (6 bases). The J call is in doubt because the DNA end fits TRBJ2-7 better. The CDR3 is 15 amino acids. CDR3 sequence (DNA): TGTGCCAGCAGAGGAACAGGGTACGGCTACAATGAGCAGTACTTC. Encoded protein: CASRGTGYGYNEQYF.

The sample holds a few counts of this clonotype. This rearrangement joins TRBV29-1 to TRBJ1-1; a possible D gene is TRBD1 (6 bases). The germline V gene encodes CDR1 SQVTM and CDR2 ANQGSEA. CDR3 length: 12 residues. Trimming left V 7 bases short and J 1 base short, with 10 bases between. CDR3: CSARTANTEAFF. The CDR3 nucleotides are TGCAGCGCCCGGACAGCGAACACTGAAGCTTTCTTT. Based on the CDR3 plus reference TRBV29-1 and TRBJ1-1, the full variable domain is SAVISQKPSRDICQRGTSLTIQCQVDSQVTMMFWYRQQPGQSLTLIATANQGSEATYESGFVIDKFPISRPNLTFSTLTVSNMSPEDSSIYLCSARTANTEAFFGQGTRLTVV.

The rearrangement uses TRBV20-1 and TRBJ2-1, with 9 bases fitting TRBD2. V shed 5 bases, J shed 2 bases, and the junction held 7 bases outside the gene matches. CDR3 length equals 15 residues. CDR1 and CDR2 from the germline V gene are DFQATT and SNEGSKA (reference sequence). The CDR3 DNA reads TGCAGTGCTGTAGGACCTAGCGGGGCCTACAATGAGCAGTTCTTC. Its protein product is CSAVGPSGAYNEQFF.

V and J are TRBV7-9 and TRBJ1-1; 7 bases are a match to TRBD1. Germline V gives CDR1 SEHNR, CDR2 FQNEAQ (reference sequence). After removal of 5 bases from V and 6 bases from J, the junction contained 6 bases not matched to a gene. This CDR3 contains 13 residues. Here the CDR3 reads CASSTEGASEAFF. The CDR3 DNA reads as TGTGCCAGCAGCACGGAGGGGGCATCTGAAGCTTTCTTT.

This clonotype was detected once. This chain uses TRBV25-1 with TRBJ2-3; TRBD2 matches 14 bases. Looked up from germline, CDR1 is MGHDK and CDR2 is SYGVNS. V shed 2 bases and J 14 bases; nucleotides not matched to a gene: 9. CDR3 length equals 15 residues. CDR3: CASSEPGLAGVYAYF. The CDR3 region has the DNA TGTGCCAGCAGTGAACCGGGACTAGCGGGAGTATACGCGTATTTT.

The genes are TRBV21-1 and TRBJ1-1; the D call TRBD1 from the table was never checked on the DNA. TRBV21-1 constitutes a pseudogene. The CDR3 consists of 13 residues. CDR3 in amino acids: CATPRGTNTEAFF. CDR3 in DNA: TGTGCCACCCCCAGAGGGACGAACACTGAAGCTTTCTTT.

This clonotype was picked up one time. The gene calls are TRBV5-1 and TRBJ1-6; TRBD1 matches at 7 bases. There are 14 residues in the CDR3. V dropped 4 bases and J dropped 14; count of bases not matched to a gene: 12. The germline V gene encodes CDR1 SGHRS and CDR2 YFSETQ. The CDR3: CASSHGTDLPTLHF. DNA for the CDR3: TGCGCCAGCAGCCACGGGACAGACCTTCCAACCCTCCACTTT.

J is TRBJ2-7 and V is TRBV2; D remains unclear. Judging by the DNA end, TRBJ2-5 fits better; the J call may be wrong. The length of the CDR3 is 13 residues. CDR1 SNHLY and CDR2 FYNNEI come from the germline V gene. CDR3 DNA: TGTGCCAGCAGTGAAGTGGGCAGGGAGACCCAGTACTTC. It codes for CASSEVGRETQYF.

There are many counts of this clonotype. The junction departs from the called germline gene at one end, perhaps through a read error. The chain links TRBV7-7 to TRBJ2-3; a weak D match, TRBD2 (7 bases). The CDR3 runs 17 residues. CDR1 is SSHAT and CDR2 is FNYEAQ in the germline V gene (reference sequence). The CDR3 reads CASSLGGLRRFTDTQYF. In nucleotides, the CDR3 is TGTGCTAGCAGCTTAGGGGGACTACGAAGATTCACAGATACGCAGTATTTT.

V usage is TRBV6-4 and J usage is TRBJ1-2, with 10 positions matching TRBD1. J was trimmed by 3 bases and V by 3 bases; bases with no gene match: 4. In germline, CDR1 is MRHNA, CDR2 SNTAGT. The CDR3 consists of 15 residues. As DNA, the CDR3 is TGTGCCAGCAGTGATGGGACAGGGGAATACTATGGCTACACCTTC. Amino acid sequence: CASSDGTGEYYGYTF.

J is TRBJ2-7 and V is TRBV7-9, with TRBD1 matching over 9 bases. V shed 4 bases and J 7 bases; nucleotides not matched to a gene: 14. The CDR3 runs to 16 residues. Per germline, CDR1 SEHNR and CDR2 FQNEAQ (reference sequence). The CDR3 DNA reads TGTGCCAGCAGCTCACTACCCGGGACAGGGTTAGAGGAGCAGTACTTC. It encodes CASSSLPGTGLEEQYF.

This clonotype was seen only a few times. CDR3 DNA sequence: TGCGCCAGCAGCCTGGAGGGACGGAGGTCTCATCAGACCCAGTACTTC. This gives the protein CASSLEGRRSHQTQYF. This sequence joins TRBV5-1 and TRBJ2-5; tentative D call: TRBD2 (6 bases). Germline V CDR1 and CDR2: SGHRS, YFSETQ. V was pared by 4 bases and J by 6 bases, with 22 bases between. The CDR3 runs 16 residues. Filled out from reference TRBV5-1 and TRBJ2-5, the complete variable domain reads KAGVTQTPRYLIKTRGQQVTLSCSPISGHRSVSWYQQTPGQGLQFLFEYFSETQRNKGNFPGRFSGRQFSNSRSEMNVSTLELGDSALYLCASSLEGRRSHQTQYFGPGTRLLVL.

This chain links TRBV14 with TRBJ2-3, with TRBD2 identical over 8 bases. V lost 4 bases to trimming and J lost 14 bases; unmatched junction nucleotides: 20. This CDR3 has 16 amino acids. Germline CDR1 and CDR2: SGHDN and FVKESK. Here the CDR3 reads CASSRTSGGRERYAYF. The CDR3, as DNA: TGTGCCAGCAGCCGTACTAGCGGAGGACGGGAAAGATACGCGTATTTT.

This clonotype was detected a few times. V gene TRBV7-9 combines with J gene TRBJ2-1; tentative D call: TRBD1 (5 bases). The germline V gene encodes CDR1 SEHNR and CDR2 FQNEAQ (reference sequence). CDR3 length: 17 amino acids. The V and J ends lost 1 base and 2 bases respectively, with 15 bases between them. The CDR3 DNA reads as TGTGCCAGCAGCTTAGGGTCTGGGGCACCTCCCTACAATGAGCAGTTCTTC. Amino acid sequence: CASSLGSGAPPYNEQFF.

The rearrangement uses TRBV12-5 and TRBJ2-1, with TRBD2 matching 10 bases. The J call may not be correct, given that the DNA end is closer to TRBJ2-7. The CDR3 length is 20 residues. Per germline, CDR1 LGHNT and CDR2 FRNRAP. The CDR3 DNA reads as TGTGCTAGTGGTCTGGAAGCTCTAGCGGGAGTTCAGCATTCCTACAATGAGCAGTACTTC. Translation gives CASGLEALAGVQHSYNEQYF.

This chain joins TRBV5-1 and TRBJ2-3; 8 nucleotides align to TRBD2. The V and J ends lost 3 bases and 5 bases, in that order; junction bases with no gene match: 11. The CDR3 is made up of 16 amino acids. Germline CDR1 and CDR2: SGHRS and YFSETQ. The CDR3: CASSWAGRAVVDTQYF. As DNA, the CDR3 is TGCGCCAGCAGCTGGGCCGGGAGGGCCGTGGTAGATACGCAGTATTTT.

The chain joins TRBV6-5 to TRBJ1-1; D gene ambiguous. V was clipped by 0 bases and J by 0 bases, with 5 bases between them. This CDR3 has 14 amino acids. Germline V gene data show CDR1 as MNHEY and CDR2 as SVGAGI. CDR3 sequence reads: CASSYSTLNTEAFF. The CDR3 DNA is TGTGCCAGCAGTTACTCGACTTTGAACACTGAAGCTTTCTTT.

This clonotype was recorded only once. The V and J genes are TRBV9 and TRBJ2-5, with TRBD2 matching 13 bases. V trimming: 4 bases; J trimming: 11 bases; junction bases outside the gene matches: 11. The length of the CDR3 is 15 residues. CDR1 SGDLS and CDR2 YYNGEE come from the germline V gene. CDR3 nucleotide sequence: TGTGCCAGCAGCCCTGGACTAGCGGGAGCAAACGGGCAGTACTTC. This codes for CASSPGLAGANGQYF.